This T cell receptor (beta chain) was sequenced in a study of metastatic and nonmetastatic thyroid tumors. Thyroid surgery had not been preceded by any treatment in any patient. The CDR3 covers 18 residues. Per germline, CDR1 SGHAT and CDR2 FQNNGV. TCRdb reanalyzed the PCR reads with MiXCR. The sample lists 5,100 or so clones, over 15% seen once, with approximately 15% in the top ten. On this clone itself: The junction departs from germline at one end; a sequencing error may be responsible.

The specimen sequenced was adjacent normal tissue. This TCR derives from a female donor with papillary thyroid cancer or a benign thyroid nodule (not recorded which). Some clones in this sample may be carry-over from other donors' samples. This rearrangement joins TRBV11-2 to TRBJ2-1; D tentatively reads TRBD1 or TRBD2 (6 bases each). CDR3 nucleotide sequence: TGTGCCATCAGCCCCCAGATGACGTCGGGGGCGCTAAGGAATGAGCAGTTCTTC. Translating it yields CAISPQMTSGALRNEQFF.